The rows below give T cell receptor beta chains drawn from one sample of a study of T cells in Graves' hyperthyroidism and ophthalmopathy. TCRdb analysed the multiplex PCR reads with MiXCR anew, one entry per CDR3 protein. Here the sample spans a few hundred thousand distinct CDR3 sequences, about a sixth being singletons. Sequences were obtained from blood. The origin of the receptors is a woman aged 25 to 45 with Graves' hyperthyroidism. CDR3s include the opening cysteine and the closing phenylalanine or tryptophan. D genes are given only for firm matches. Rows may omit the clone size; those that give it use once, few, many or a size class.

clone_size: few; j_call: TRBJ2-1; d_call: NA; v_call: TRBV5-1; cdr3_nt: TGCGCCAGCAGCATCCAACTCGGGGGACCCTACAATGAGCAGTTCTTC; cdr3_aa: CASSIQLGGPYNEQFF
clone_size: NA; j_call: TRBJ1-2; d_call: NA; v_call: TRBV27; cdr3_nt: TGTGCCAGCAGTCCTAACAACAACTATGGCTACACCTTC; cdr3_aa: CASSPNNNYGYTF
clone_size: NA; j_call: TRBJ1-3; d_call: NA; v_call: TRBV18; cdr3_nt: TGTGCCAGCTCACCACCGACGACGTCGGGAAACACCATATATTTT; cdr3_aa: CASSPPTTSGNTIYF
clone_size: many; j_call: TRBJ2-7; d_call: TRBD1; v_call: TRBV6-1; cdr3_nt: TGTGCCAGCAGTGAAATACCGCAGGGGGCTTACGAGCAGTACTTC; cdr3_aa: CASSEIPQGAYEQYF
clone_size: many; j_call: TRBJ1-5; d_call: NA; v_call: TRBV6-2/TRBV6-3; cdr3_nt: TGTGCCAGCAGTTACTCTGGGGACACAGGACAGCCCCAGCATTTT; cdr3_aa: CASSYSGDTGQPQHF
clone_size: few; j_call: TRBJ1-6; d_call: TRBD1; v_call: TRBV15; cdr3_nt: TGTGCCACCAGCGCAGAGGGACAGCCTAATTCACCCCTCCACTTT; cdr3_aa: CATSAEGQPNSPLHF
clone_size: many; j_call: TRBJ1-1; d_call: NA; v_call: TRBV18; cdr3_nt: TGTGCCAGCTCACCACGGGATGTAGCAGCGAACACTGAAGCTTTCTTT; cdr3_aa: CASSPRDVAANTEAFF
clone_size: NA; j_call: TRBJ1-2; d_call: TRBD1; v_call: TRBV5-1; cdr3_nt: TGCGCCAGCAGCTTGAAAGGGGACAGCGGGATAAGCTATGGCTACACCTTC; cdr3_aa: CASSLKGDSGISYGYTF
clone_size: many; j_call: TRBJ1-4; d_call: TRBD1; v_call: TRBV12-3/TRBV12-4; cdr3_nt: TGTGCCAGCAGTGCTGTTTGGACAGGAAATGAAAAACTGTTTTTT; cdr3_aa: CASSAVWTGNEKLFF
clone_size: many; j_call: TRBJ2-7; d_call: NA; v_call: TRBV7-9; cdr3_nt: TGTGCCAGCAGCATTTCCGGGACTTCCTACGAGCAGTACTTC; cdr3_aa: CASSISGTSYEQYF
clone_size: NA; j_call: TRBJ2-7; d_call: NA; v_call: TRBV29-1; cdr3_nt: TGCAGCGTTGGACACGGTGACTACGAGCAGTACTTC; cdr3_aa: CSVGHGDYEQYF
clone_size: few; j_call: TRBJ1-2; d_call: NA; v_call: TRBV27; cdr3_nt: TGTGCCAGCACATCTTACCTGGACTATGGCTACACCTTC; cdr3_aa: CASTSYLDYGYTF
clone_size: many; j_call: TRBJ1-1; d_call: NA; v_call: TRBV3-1; cdr3_nt: TGTGCCAGCAGCCAAGAGGGGATTCCGCGGACTGAAGCTTTCTTT; cdr3_aa: CASSQEGIPRTEAFF
clone_size: NA; j_call: TRBJ2-1; d_call: NA; v_call: TRBV24-1; cdr3_nt: TGTGCCACCAGTGGGACAGGGAGGGACAATGAGCAGTTCTTC; cdr3_aa: CATSGTGRDNEQFF
clone_size: few; j_call: TRBJ2-2; d_call: TRBD1; v_call: TRBV18; cdr3_nt: TGTGCCAGCTCACCGGGGACAGCCGGGGAGCTGTTTTTT; cdr3_aa: CASSPGTAGELFF
clone_size: NA; j_call: TRBJ2-3; d_call: TRBD1; v_call: TRBV12-3/TRBV12-4; cdr3_nt: TGTGCCAGCATCCCTGGACAGGGGGCCCCGTCCACAGATACGCAGTATTTT; cdr3_aa: CASIPGQGAPSTDTQYF
clone_size: many; j_call: TRBJ2-1; d_call: NA; v_call: TRBV27; cdr3_nt: TGTGCCAGCAGTCCACACAGGGCGGGCGAGCAGTTCTTC; cdr3_aa: CASSPHRAGEQFF
clone_size: few; j_call: TRBJ2-1; d_call: NA; v_call: TRBV24-1; cdr3_nt: TGTGCCACCAGTGATGGGGCAGGGTTTTCCTACAATGAGCAGTTCTTC; cdr3_aa: CATSDGAGFSYNEQFF
clone_size: many; j_call: TRBJ2-1; d_call: NA; v_call: TRBV4-3; cdr3_nt: TGCGCCAGCAGCCAAGTTTGGCAGGGGCAATACAATGAGCAGTTCTTC; cdr3_aa: CASSQVWQGQYNEQFF
clone_size: many; j_call: TRBJ1-5; d_call: TRBD1; v_call: TRBV28; cdr3_nt: TGTGCCAGCAGTTTACCGGCAGGGGGGAATAGCAATCAGCCCCAGCATTTT; cdr3_aa: CASSLPAGGNSNQPQHF
clone_size: few; j_call: TRBJ2-1; d_call: TRBD2; v_call: TRBV2; cdr3_nt: TGTGCCAGCAGACCCCGGGGACTAGGGTCGAATGAGCAGTTCTTC; cdr3_aa: CASRPRGLGSNEQFF
clone_size: few; j_call: TRBJ1-2; d_call: NA; v_call: TRBV28; cdr3_nt: TGTGCCAGCAGTTTACCCGACAGCCTAAACTATGGCTACACCTTC; cdr3_aa: CASSLPDSLNYGYTF
clone_size: many; j_call: TRBJ2-7; d_call: TRBD2; v_call: TRBV20-1; cdr3_nt: TGCAGTGCTAGCCGAACCCCGCTAAGTCGGGGGGGCGAGCAGTACTTC; cdr3_aa: CSASRTPLSRGGEQYF
clone_size: NA; j_call: TRBJ2-1; d_call: NA; v_call: TRBV6-2/TRBV6-3; cdr3_nt: TGTGCCAGCAGCAACCGGGACAACTCCTACAATGAGCAGTTCTTC; cdr3_aa: CASSNRDNSYNEQFF
clone_size: few; j_call: TRBJ2-7; d_call: NA; v_call: TRBV2; cdr3_nt: TGTGCCACCTTTCGACAGGTTGGCGAGCAGTACTTC; cdr3_aa: CATFRQVGEQYF
clone_size: many; j_call: TRBJ1-1; d_call: NA; v_call: TRBV7-9; cdr3_nt: TGTGCCAGCAGCAATATCGACGGAGGGGCGAACACTGAAGCTTTCTTT; cdr3_aa: CASSNIDGGANTEAFF
clone_size: NA; j_call: TRBJ2-7; d_call: TRBD1; v_call: TRBV6-2/TRBV6-3; cdr3_nt: TGTGCCAGCAGCCGCCCCGGGACAGGGATTACCTACGAGCAGTACTTC; cdr3_aa: CASSRPGTGITYEQYF
clone_size: many; j_call: TRBJ2-5; d_call: NA; v_call: TRBV3-1; cdr3_nt: TGTGCCAGCAGCCAAGAGTCCGGGTTCAAGACCCAGTACTTC; cdr3_aa: CASSQESGFKTQYF
clone_size: many; j_call: TRBJ2-1; d_call: TRBD1; v_call: TRBV11-3; cdr3_nt: TGTGCCAGCAGCTCACAGGGGGCGAAATACAATGAGCAGTTCTTC; cdr3_aa: CASSSQGAKYNEQFF
clone_size: NA; j_call: TRBJ1-2; d_call: NA; v_call: TRBV6-6; cdr3_nt: TGTGCCAGCAGTTACTCGAGAGGAGTAACCGGCTACACCTTC; cdr3_aa: CASSYSRGVTGYTF
clone_size: many; j_call: TRBJ2-3; d_call: NA; v_call: TRBV7-9; cdr3_nt: TGTGCCAGCAGTTTAAAGGGCACTTACACAGATACGCAGTATTTT; cdr3_aa: CASSLKGTYTDTQYF
clone_size: NA; j_call: TRBJ1-5; d_call: TRBD1; v_call: TRBV20-1; cdr3_nt: TGCAGTGCCTGGACAGGAAATCAGCCCCAGCATTTT; cdr3_aa: CSAWTGNQPQHF
clone_size: NA; j_call: TRBJ2-3; d_call: TRBD2; v_call: TRBV20-1; cdr3_nt: TGCAGTGCTAGAGATGCCAGCGGGAGGACCACAGATACGCAGTATTTT; cdr3_aa: CSARDASGRTTDTQYF
clone_size: many; j_call: TRBJ2-7; d_call: TRBD2; v_call: TRBV7-9; cdr3_nt: TGTGCCAGCAGCTCCCTAGCGGGAGGGACCTACGAGCAGTACTTC; cdr3_aa: CASSSLAGGTYEQYF
clone_size: few; j_call: TRBJ2-3; d_call: TRBD1; v_call: TRBV6-1; cdr3_nt: TGTGCCAGCAGTGACTCAGGGGGCGCGTCAGATACGCAGTATTTT; cdr3_aa: CASSDSGGASDTQYF
clone_size: many; j_call: TRBJ1-1; d_call: TRBD1; v_call: TRBV30; cdr3_nt: TGTGCCTGGAACGGACAGGGGGGAGACGGGAAAGCTTTCTTT; cdr3_aa: CAWNGQGGDGKAFF
clone_size: many; j_call: TRBJ2-7; d_call: NA; v_call: TRBV10-3; cdr3_nt: TGTGCCATCACGGGGGGCGCTGGGGACGAGCAGTACTTC; cdr3_aa: CAITGGAGDEQYF
clone_size: few; j_call: TRBJ2-2; d_call: NA; v_call: TRBV20-1; cdr3_nt: TGCAGTGCTAGCGCTTCTAGCAATACGAACACCGGGGAGCTGTTTTTT; cdr3_aa: CSASASSNTNTGELFF
clone_size: many; j_call: TRBJ2-1; d_call: NA; v_call: TRBV12-3/TRBV12-4; cdr3_nt: TGTGCCAGCAGTTTCGGTTATTTGTCCCGGGGGGAGCAGTTCTTC; cdr3_aa: CASSFGYLSRGEQFF
clone_size: many; j_call: TRBJ1-5; d_call: NA; v_call: TRBV2; cdr3_nt: TGTGCCAGCAGTGATTGGGGTGACAATCAGCCCCAGCATTTT; cdr3_aa: CASSDWGDNQPQHF
clone_size: many; j_call: TRBJ1-5; d_call: NA; v_call: TRBV5-1; cdr3_nt: TGCGCCAGCAGCCTGGACGGGTATAGCAATCAGCCCCAGCATTTT; cdr3_aa: CASSLDGYSNQPQHF